The sequence of this T cell receptor (beta chain) was determined in a study of identical twins (dated by TCRdb to the mid-2010s). Context from the whole study: To test whether fetal clonotypes persist, the study used deep sequencing on TCR alpha and beta repertoires from monozygotic twins, unrelated adults of various ages, and cord blood. Replicate twin experiments were performed at different times using different library preparation protocols to rule out contamination.

The CDR3 covers 13 residues, taking in both the cysteine and the valine. The read is trimmed to its CDR3 DNA, 39 bases read in frame from base 1. V is cut by 5 bases and J by 2 bases, and the space between the germline ends is 10 bases. Receptor libraries were prepared by 5' RACE. The sequencer was an Illumina HiSeq 2000. A universal primer binding site was introduced by template switching, and a unique molecular identifier was present in the final cDNA, enabling accurate counting of TCR cDNA molecules. Specific primers in the conserved constant-segment region were used to synthesize first-strand cDNA for TCR alpha and beta chains. To control for contamination, each cDNA library was double barcoded with a SMART-Mk sample barcode plus Illumina barcodes. TruSeq adapter sequences, together with Illumina sample barcodes, were added in two successive PCR steps. The Illumina HiSeq platform was used with custom primers to sequence TCR alpha and beta cDNA libraries. As for the authors' bioinformatics: MiGEC processed the raw reads to extract unique molecular identifiers, while MiXCR was used to determine the CDR3 positions. Recombination models were inferred per individual with the repgenHMM and IGoR tools using an EM algorithm. The tcR package in R was used for shared clonotype analysis, with sharing normalized by the product of cloneset sizes. Out-of-frame nonproductive sequences were analyzed to study raw recombination free of thymic and clonal selection effects. TCRdb's own reprocessing of the public reads used fastp at Q25 and MiXCR and kept productive beta chains. For every CDR3 protein sequence, its rows merge into one entry that carries the most common genes and DNA. TCRdb, not the original authors, processed these V and J calls. The sample table lists approximately 680,000 distinct CDR3 sequences, about 7.6% of them with a count of one. Together, the top ten hold roughly 1.5% of the sample.

This clonotype was detected many times. Its specific antigen is unknown. Base qualities are missing; no much larger clone stands one base away. What the research found in general, with its limitations: Fewer insertions were carried by abundant cord blood beta clonotypes, a similar but weaker trend appeared in young adult naive repertoires, and no such trend appeared in memory repertoires. Compared with coincidental sharing between unrelated individuals, an excess of low generation-probability sequences was observed among out-of-frame TCR alpha sequences shared between twins. In beta out-of-frame sequences, excess twin sharing was weaker, because having fewer shared sequences lowered the signal-to-noise ratio. Recombination models systematically underestimated out-of-frame TCR alpha sharing in monozygotic twins but agreed with sharing between unrelated individuals. Invariant T cells such as MAIT and iNKT could partly confound zero-insertion analyses, although diverse VJ usage argued against such confounding for most clonotypes. Because the same donors could not be followed over many years, conclusions were based on cross-sectional statistical analysis.

Every donor was a healthy Caucasian. The twin cohort consisted of three pairs of female monozygotic twins, all aged roughly 18 to 30 years. Peripheral blood mononuclear cells were the source from which RNA for the TCR libraries was isolated. The same specimen was also included in a second study, on yellow fever vaccine responses in identical twins. That second publication adds: The T cell response to vaccination in identical twins was reported by the authors to appear partly convergent and partly personalized. The study precisely tracked vaccine-responding T cell clones in identical twins.

Sequencing was done on a sample of PBMCs. The rearranged segments are TRBV12-3 or TRBV12-4 and TRBJ2-7, with TRBD2 perhaps the D gene, on 5 matching bases. This TCR was recovered from a woman aged 18-35 years in good health. For the CDR3, the sequence is CASSLTGTYEQYV. The nucleotide sequence is TGTGCCAGCAGTCTTACCGGGACCTACGAGCAGTACGTC.